This paragraph covers one T cell receptor (beta chain) sequence. Its antigen is not identified. Produced via immunoSEQ multiplex PCR; TCRdb's table is partial and in-frame only. The sample has 130,000 to 150,000 clones, roughly 92% seen once. The data stem from a study of T cell responses to AZD1222 COVID-19 vaccine. Study-level information: Samples with a second dose at about 4 or about 12 weeks were pooled together.

Study results and limitations: Spike as a whole was targeted by vaccine-associated CD4 TCRs, dominant at 160-218 and 743-854. Only six AZD1222 recipients tested seropositive at baseline.

Germline V gives CDR1 SGHDT, CDR2 YYEEEE. The V end was cut by 3 bases, the J end by 3 bases, with 6 bases between. The CDR3 totals 12 residues. Sequences were derived from peripheral blood, sampled on day 0 of AZD1222 vaccination. The receptor was derived from an adult in good health. The J gene is TRBJ1-1, the V gene TRBV5-6; tentative D call: TRBD1 (6 bases). The CDR3 spells CASSWGHTEAFF. DNA of the CDR3: TGTGCCAGCAGCTGGGGGCACACTGAAGCTTTCTTT.